Presented here are 14 T cell receptor beta chains from one specimen sequenced in a study of blood T cell repertoires in COVID-19. Sequenced by immunoSEQ multiplex PCR; TCRdb stores in-frame clones only, minus some. The data hold roughly 120,000 clones, with over 65% observed a single time. The sequenced sample was peripheral blood. The receptors shown here come from a man between 65 and 85 years old with acute or convalescent COVID-19.

V is TRBV6-5 and J is TRBJ2-3, with 7 nucleotides matching TRBD1. This CDR3 spans 14 amino acids. The junction had 6 bases not matched to a gene; V was cut back by 6 bases and J by 3 bases. CDR1 MNHEY and CDR2 SVGAGI come from the germline V gene. CDR3 nucleotide sequence: TGTGCCAGCAGCGCACAGGGGATGACAGATACGCAGTATTTT. Protein sequence: CASSAQGMTDTQYF.

The table lists this clone with a count of one. This chain uses TRBV2 with TRBJ2-5, with 8 bases matching TRBD2. Germline assignment: CDR1 SNHLY and CDR2 FYNNEI. The ends lost 11 bases at V and 4 bases at J; junction bases unmatched: 6. This CDR3 comprises 12 residues. CDR3 sequence (DNA): TGTGCCTACGGGGGGGCGGGAGAGACCCAGTACTTC. Amino acids: CAYGGAGETQYF.

This chain connects TRBV5-5 to TRBJ1-1; D is unresolved. Germline-derived CDR1 and CDR2 are SGHKS and YYEKEE (reference sequence). Trimming stripped 0 bases from V and 2 bases from J, with 11 bases between. This CDR3 region has 15 residues. CDR3 bases: TGTGCCAGCAGCTTGGGTCGGGAAACCAACACTGAAGCTTTCTTT. This translates into CASSLGRETNTEAFF.

This clone was recorded a few times. The chain couples TRBV14 to TRBJ1-2; D not resolved. Between the trimmed V and J ends, which lost 5 bases and 5 bases, there was a span of 15 bases. CDR1 and CDR2 from the germline V gene are SGHDN and FVKESK. The CDR3 spans 14 residues. For the CDR3, the DNA is TGTGCCAGCAGCTTCCGAGGAGGACGATATGGCTACACCTTC. Translating gives CASSFRGGRYGYTF.

The chain is built from TRBV5-1 and TRBJ1-2, with TRBD1 as a possible D gene (6 bases). The CDR3 consists of 14 residues. The germline CDR1 and CDR2 sequences are SGHRS and YFSETQ. V gave up 1 base and J gave up 5 bases, with 12 bases separating them. The CDR3 coding sequence is TGCGCCAGCAGCTTGAGACAGGAAGGTTATGGCTACACCTTC. Its translation: CASSLRQEGYGYTF.

The V gene is TRBV3-1 (or the pseudogene TRBV3-2), the J gene TRBJ1-3, with TRBD1 matching 7 bases. The CDR3 totals 16 residues. From germline, CDR1 is LGHDT and CDR2 YNNKEL (reference sequence). J was trimmed by 0 bases and V by 5 bases; bases with no gene match: 7. CDR3 region: CASSDRDRLSGNTIYF. The CDR3, as DNA: TGTGCCAGCAGCGACCGGGACAGACTCTCTGGAAACACCATATATTTT.

The chain is built from TRBV13 and TRBJ1-2, with D possibly being TRBD1 (5 bases). CDR1 is PRHDT and CDR2 is FYEKMQ in the germline V gene (reference sequence). The CDR3 is made up of 12 amino acids. Trimming stripped 8 bases from V and 4 bases from J, with 11 bases between. The CDR3 DNA reads TGTGCCAGCGGAACAGGCCGCTATGGCTACACCTTC. Translated, it gives CASGTGRYGYTF.

This chain joins TRBV24-1 and TRBJ2-1; 9 nucleotides line up with TRBD1. V trimming: 1 base; J trimming: 8 bases; junction bases outside the gene matches: 5. CDR3 length equals 15 residues. Per the germline V gene, CDR1 is KGHDR and CDR2 is SFDVKD. In DNA form, the CDR3 reads TGTGCCACCAGTGATTTAGGGGACAGGGTTCATGAGCAGTTCTTC. The encoded protein is CATSDLGDRVHEQFF.

V is TRBV28 and J is TRBJ1-5; 7 bases align to TRBD1. Losses at the gene ends were 7 bases for V and 5 bases for J; bases not matched to a gene: 5. This CDR3 is 13 amino acids long. Per the germline V gene, CDR1 is MDHEN and CDR2 is SYDVKM. The chain's CDR3 is CASTGQEYQPQHF. The CDR3 DNA reads as TGTGCCAGCACCGGACAGGAGTATCAGCCCCAGCATTTT.

As regards this clone: One junction end does not reproduce the germline sequence, and a read error may be involved. This chain uses TRBV11-2 with TRBJ2-3; a possible D gene is TRBD2 (6 bases). The CDR3 has 16 amino acids. Germline V gives CDR1 SGHAT, CDR2 FQNNGV. The CDR3 DNA sequence: TGTGCCAGCAGCGCCACAGGAGTTACTAGCACAGATACGCAATATTTT. Translation gives CASSATGVTSTDTQYF.

This chain links TRBV13 with TRBJ1-1; D ambiguous. V was pared by 3 bases and J by 0 bases, with 5 bases between. This CDR3 contains 13 residues. Germline CDR1 and CDR2: PRHDT and FYEKMQ (reference sequence). The CDR3 bases are TGTGCCAGCAGCTTCACAGTGAACACTGAAGCTTTCTTT. It specifies CASSFTVNTEAFF.

This chain links TRBV3-1 (or the pseudogene TRBV3-2) with TRBJ1-1; perhaps TRBD1 as D (6 bases). Germline CDR1 is LGHDT and CDR2 is YNNKEL (reference sequence). The CDR3 is 14 residues long. The ends were cut back, 0 bases at V and 2 bases at J, with 7 bases in the middle. The CDR3 reads CASSQDRGNTEAFF. The CDR3 coding sequence is TGTGCCAGCAGCCAAGACAGGGGCAACACTGAAGCTTTCTTT.

The chain has TRBV28 and TRBJ2-7, with D unresolved. Germline V gives CDR1 MDHEN, CDR2 SYDVKM. The CDR3 has 11 residues. V lost 5 bases and J lost 4, with 6 bases in between. DNA for the CDR3: TGTGCCAGCAGTGTACTATACGAGCAGTACTTC. This sequence encodes CASSVLYEQYF.

In its sample, this clone was seen many times. J is TRBJ1-6 and V is TRBV9; D gene ambiguous. The CDR3 contains 15 residues. Germline V gene lookup returns CDR1 SGDLS and CDR2 YYNGEE. V shed 0 bases and J shed 10 bases, with 14 bases lying between them. The CDR3 spells CASSVGILGTSPLHF. The CDR3 DNA sequence: TGTGCCAGCAGCGTAGGAATTTTGGGCACCTCACCCCTCCACTTT.